Sequencing of this T cell receptor (beta chain) was carried out in a study of shared clonotypes between healthy human individuals. General study findings and limits: In contrast to clonotypes shared by all four donors, non-shared clonotypes had lower generation probabilities. Naive subsets generally had larger estimated richness than memory subsets.

On this clone itself: The target antigen is unknown.

CD4+ cells underwent separation, giving CD45RA+ naive and CD45RA-negative memory subsets. Original processing notes: Without quality scores, immunoSEQ junctional reads could not be filtered like full-length reads. Sequencing was performed with immunoSEQ multiplex PCR; in TCRdb, only in-frame clones are kept and a portion is missing. That table furnishes V, J and clone size, whereas the DNA furnished D and trimming. Among about 990,000 clones listed, about four fifths were seen once. The trim removed 6 bases at V and 2 bases at J, leaving 8 bases unmatched. The CDR3 has 16 residues. CDR1 and CDR2 from the germline V gene are SNHLY and FYNNEI.

The sequence was collected from a man aged 18 to 29 in good health. Some clones in this sample may be carry-over from other donors' samples. The sequenced material came from memory CD4+ T cells from PBMCs. Subset defined: CD45RA-negative fraction. The genes are TRBV2 and TRBJ2-7, with 12 bases aligning to TRBD2. CDR3 DNA: TGTGCCAGCAGGCCACGACTAGCGGGGGAGACCTACGAGCAGTACTTC. Protein: CASRPRLAGETYEQYF.